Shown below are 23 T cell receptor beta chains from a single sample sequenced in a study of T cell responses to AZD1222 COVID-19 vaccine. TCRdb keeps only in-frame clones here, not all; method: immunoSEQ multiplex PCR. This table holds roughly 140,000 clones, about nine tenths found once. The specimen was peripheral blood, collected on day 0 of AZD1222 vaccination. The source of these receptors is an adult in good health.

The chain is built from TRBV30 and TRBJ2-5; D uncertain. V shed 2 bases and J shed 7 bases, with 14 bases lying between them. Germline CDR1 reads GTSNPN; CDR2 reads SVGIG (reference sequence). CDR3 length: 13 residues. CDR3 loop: CAWSYLGPGTQYF. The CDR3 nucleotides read TGTGCCTGGAGTTACCTCGGCCCAGGGACCCAGTACTTC.

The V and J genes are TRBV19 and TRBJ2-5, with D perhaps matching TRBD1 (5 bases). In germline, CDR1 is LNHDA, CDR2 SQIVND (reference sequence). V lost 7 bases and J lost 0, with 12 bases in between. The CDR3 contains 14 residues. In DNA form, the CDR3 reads TGTGCCAGTAAATCTCCAGGGTACCAAGAGACCCAGTACTTC. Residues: CASKSPGYQETQYF.

The CDR3 nucleotides read TGTGCCAGCAGCCTCGGGACTTCCGATATCGCCGTCCTGACTTTC. Protein product: CASSLGTSDIAVLTF. This sequence joins TRBV2 and TRBJ2-6; weak D call: TRBD2 (6 bases). The CDR3 has 15 amino acids. CDR1 is SNHLY, CDR2 FYNNEI, per germline. With 6 bases removed from V and 12 bases from J, the gap between germline ends came to 21 bases.

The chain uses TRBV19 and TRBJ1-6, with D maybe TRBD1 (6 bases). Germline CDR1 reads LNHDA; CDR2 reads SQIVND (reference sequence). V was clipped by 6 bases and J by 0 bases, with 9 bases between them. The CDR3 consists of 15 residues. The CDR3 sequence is CASSGGASYNSPLHF. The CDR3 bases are TGTGCCAGTAGCGGGGGCGCCTCCTATAATTCACCCCTCCACTTT.

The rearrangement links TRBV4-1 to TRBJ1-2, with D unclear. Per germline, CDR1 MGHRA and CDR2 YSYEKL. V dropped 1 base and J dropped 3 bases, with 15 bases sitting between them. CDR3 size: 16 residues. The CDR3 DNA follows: TGCGCCAGCAGCCAAGTAGCGGCACCGCTAGACTATGGCTACACCTTC. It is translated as CASSQVAAPLDYGYTF.

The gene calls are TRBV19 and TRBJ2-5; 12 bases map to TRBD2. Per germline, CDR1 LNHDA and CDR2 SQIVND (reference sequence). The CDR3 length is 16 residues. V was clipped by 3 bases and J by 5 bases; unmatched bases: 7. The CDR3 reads CASSILAGGLGETQYF. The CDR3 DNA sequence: TGTGCCAGTAGTATCCTAGCGGGAGGGTTGGGGGAGACCCAGTACTTC.

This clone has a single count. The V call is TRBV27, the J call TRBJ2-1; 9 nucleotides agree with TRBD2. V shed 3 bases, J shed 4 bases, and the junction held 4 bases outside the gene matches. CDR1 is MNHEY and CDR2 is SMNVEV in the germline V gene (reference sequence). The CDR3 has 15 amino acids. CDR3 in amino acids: CASSLGLARYNEQFF. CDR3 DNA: TGTGCCAGCAGTTTGGGACTAGCTCGATACAATGAGCAGTTCTTC.

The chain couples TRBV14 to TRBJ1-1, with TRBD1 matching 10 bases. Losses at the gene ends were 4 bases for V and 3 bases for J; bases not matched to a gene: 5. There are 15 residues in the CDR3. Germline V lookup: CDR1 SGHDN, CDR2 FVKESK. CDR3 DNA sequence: TGTGCCAGCAGCCCGGGACAGGGGAGGGACACTGAAGCTTTCTTT. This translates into CASSPGQGRDTEAFF.

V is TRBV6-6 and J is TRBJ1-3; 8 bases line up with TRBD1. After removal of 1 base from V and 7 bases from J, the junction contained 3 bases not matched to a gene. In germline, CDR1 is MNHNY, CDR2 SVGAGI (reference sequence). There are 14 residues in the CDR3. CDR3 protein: CASSYLGQGNTIYF. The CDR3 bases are TGTGCCAGCAGTTACTTAGGACAGGGTAACACCATATATTTT.

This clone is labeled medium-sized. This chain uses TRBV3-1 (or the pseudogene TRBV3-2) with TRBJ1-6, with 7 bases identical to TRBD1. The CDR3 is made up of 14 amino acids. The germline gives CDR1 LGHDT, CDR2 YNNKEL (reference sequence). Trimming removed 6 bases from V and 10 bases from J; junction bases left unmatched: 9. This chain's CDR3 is CASRPGTESSPLHF. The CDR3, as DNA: TGTGCCAGCAGGCCCGGGACAGAGTCCTCACCCCTCCACTTT.

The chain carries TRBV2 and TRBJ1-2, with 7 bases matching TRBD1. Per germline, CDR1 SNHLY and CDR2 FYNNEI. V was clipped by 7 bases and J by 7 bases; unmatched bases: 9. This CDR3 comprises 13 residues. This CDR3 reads CASMQGRGLGYTF. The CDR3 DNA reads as TGTGCCAGCATGCAGGGGAGGGGGCTTGGCTACACCTTC.

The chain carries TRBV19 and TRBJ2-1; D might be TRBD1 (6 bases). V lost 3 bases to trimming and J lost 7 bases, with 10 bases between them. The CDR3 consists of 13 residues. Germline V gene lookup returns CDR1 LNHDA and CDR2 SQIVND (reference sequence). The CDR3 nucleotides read TGTGCCAGTAGTATTAGGGGGTGGAATGAGCAGTTCTTC. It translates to CASSIRGWNEQFF.

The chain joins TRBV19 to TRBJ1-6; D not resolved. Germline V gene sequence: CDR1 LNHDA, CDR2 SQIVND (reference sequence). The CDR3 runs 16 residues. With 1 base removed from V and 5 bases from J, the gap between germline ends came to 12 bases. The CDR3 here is CASSIGAGVDNSPLHF. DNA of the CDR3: TGTGCCAGTAGTATAGGGGCGGGTGTGGATAATTCACCCCTCCACTTT.

The CDR3 loop is CASSWVGAGANYGYTF. As DNA, the CDR3 is TGTGCCAGCAGCTGGGTTGGTGCGGGGGCTAACTATGGCTACACCTTC. The J gene is TRBJ1-2, the V gene TRBV5-4; D might be TRBD1 (5 bases). Germline V gene sequence: CDR1 SGHNT, CDR2 YYREEE (reference sequence). Trimming removed 3 bases from V and 0 bases from J, with 15 bases in between. This CDR3 region has 16 residues.

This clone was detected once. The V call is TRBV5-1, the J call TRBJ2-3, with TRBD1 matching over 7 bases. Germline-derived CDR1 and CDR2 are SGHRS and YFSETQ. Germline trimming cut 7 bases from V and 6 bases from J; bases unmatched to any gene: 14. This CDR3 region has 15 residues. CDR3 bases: TGCGCCAGCCGTCTCGGGACAGTCTTATCGGATACGCAGTATTTT. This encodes CASRLGTVLSDTQYF.

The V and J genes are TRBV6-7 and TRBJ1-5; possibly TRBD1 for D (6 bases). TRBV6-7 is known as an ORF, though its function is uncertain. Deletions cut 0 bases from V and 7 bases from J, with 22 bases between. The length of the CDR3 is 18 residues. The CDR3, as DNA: TGTGCCAGCAGTTACTCTATTGATATACAGGGTTCGGTGCAGCCCCAGCATTTT. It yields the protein CASSYSIDIQGSVQPQHF.

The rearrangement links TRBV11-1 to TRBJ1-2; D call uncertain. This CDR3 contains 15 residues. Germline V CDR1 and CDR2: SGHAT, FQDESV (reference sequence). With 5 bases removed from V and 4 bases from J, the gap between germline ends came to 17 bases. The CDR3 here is CASSRFQLNSYGYTF. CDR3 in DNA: TGTGCCAGCAGCCGCTTCCAGCTGAACAGCTATGGCTACACCTTC. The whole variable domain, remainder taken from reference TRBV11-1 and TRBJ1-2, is EAEVAQSPRYKITEKSQAVAFWCDPISGHATLYWYRQILGQGPELLVQFQDESVVDDSQLPKDRFSAERLKGVDSTLKIQPAELGDSAMYLCASSRFQLNSYGYTFGSGTRLTVV.

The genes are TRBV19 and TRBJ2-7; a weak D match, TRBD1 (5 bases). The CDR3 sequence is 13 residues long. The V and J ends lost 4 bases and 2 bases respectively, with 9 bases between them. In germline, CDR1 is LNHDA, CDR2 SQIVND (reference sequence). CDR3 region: CASSTGMTYEQYF. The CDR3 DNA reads TGTGCCAGTAGTACAGGGATGACCTACGAGCAGTACTTC. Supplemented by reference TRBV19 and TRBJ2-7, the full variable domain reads DGGITQSPKYLFRKEGQNVTLSCEQNLNHDAMYWYRQDPGQGLRLIYYSQIVNDFQKGDIAEGYSVSREKKESFPLTVTSAQKNPTAFYLCASSTGMTYEQYFGPGTRLTVT.

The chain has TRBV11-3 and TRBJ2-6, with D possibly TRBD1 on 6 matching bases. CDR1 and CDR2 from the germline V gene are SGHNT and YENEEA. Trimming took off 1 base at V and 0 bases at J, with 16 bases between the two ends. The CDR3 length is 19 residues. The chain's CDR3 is CASSLVSGAFSSGANVLTF. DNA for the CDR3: TGTGCCAGCAGCTTAGTGTCAGGGGCCTTCAGCTCTGGGGCCAACGTCCTGACTTTC. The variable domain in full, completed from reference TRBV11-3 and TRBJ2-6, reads EAGVVQSPRYKIIEKKQPVAFWCNPISGHNTLYWYLQNLGQGPELLIRYENEEAVDDSQLPKDRFSAERLKGVDSTLKIQPAELGDSAVYLCASSLVSGAFSSGANVLTFGAGSRLTVL.

CDR3 bases: TGTGCCAGTAGGACAGGGGAGCGGCCCCAGCATTTT. The encoded protein is CASRTGERPQHF. V gene TRBV19 combines with J gene TRBJ1-5, with 8 bases lining up with TRBD1. CDR3 size: 12 residues. The germline CDR1 and CDR2 sequences are LNHDA and SQIVND (reference sequence). The ends lost 6 bases at V and 9 bases at J; junction bases unmatched: 4.

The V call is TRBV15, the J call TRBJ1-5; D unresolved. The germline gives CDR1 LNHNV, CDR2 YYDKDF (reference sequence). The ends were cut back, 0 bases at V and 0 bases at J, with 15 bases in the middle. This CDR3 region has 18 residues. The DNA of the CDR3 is TGTGCCACCAGCAGAGATCTCGGGTCCTCCTATAGCAATCAGCCCCAGCATTTT. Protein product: CATSRDLGSSYSNQPQHF.

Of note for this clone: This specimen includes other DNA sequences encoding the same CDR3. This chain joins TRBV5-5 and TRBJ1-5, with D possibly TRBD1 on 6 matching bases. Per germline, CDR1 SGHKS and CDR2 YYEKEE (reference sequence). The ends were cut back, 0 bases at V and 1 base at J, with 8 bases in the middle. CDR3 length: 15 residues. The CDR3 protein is CASSLADSSNQPQHF. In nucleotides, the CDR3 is TGTGCCAGCAGCTTGGCGGACAGCAGCAATCAGCCCCAGCATTTT.

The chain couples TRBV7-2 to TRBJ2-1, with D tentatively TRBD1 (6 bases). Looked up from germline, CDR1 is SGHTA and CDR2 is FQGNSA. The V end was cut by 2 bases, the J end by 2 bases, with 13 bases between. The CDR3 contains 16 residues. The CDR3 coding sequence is TGTGCCAGCAGCTTATTCGTTGGACAGACCTACAATGAGCAGTTCTTC. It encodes CASSLFVGQTYNEQFF.